These 5 T cell receptor beta chains were all obtained from the same sample, sequenced in a study of blood T cell repertoires in COVID-19. Clones were sequenced by immunoSEQ multiplex PCR, and TCRdb holds only the in-frame ones, with some missing. Of about 190,000 clones listed, more than 85% are singletons. The sample comprised peripheral blood. These receptors all stem from a young man with acute or convalescent COVID-19.

The J gene is TRBJ1-4, the V gene TRBV30; D is ambiguous. The germline CDR1 and CDR2 sequences are GTSNPN and SVGIG (reference sequence). CDR3 length equals 13 residues. Trimming shortened V by 4 bases and J by 7 bases, and 13 bases separated the two germline ends. As DNA, the CDR3 is TGTGCCTGGACGAGAACCCGAACTGAAAAACTGTTTTTT. Protein sequence: CAWTRTRTEKLFF. Variable domain in full (rest from reference TRBV30 and TRBJ1-4): SQTIHQWPATLVQPVGSPLSLECTVEGTSNPNLYWYRQAAGRGLQLLFYSVGIGQISSEVPQNLSASRPQDRQFILSSKKLLLSDSGFYLCAWTRTRTEKLFFGSGTQLSVL.

The chain employs TRBV7-8 and TRBJ1-3; the D is unclear. The CDR3 has 14 residues. Germline V CDR1 and CDR2: SGHVS, FQNEAQ. V was shortened by 5 bases and J by 0 bases, with 8 bases between the two germline ends. CDR3 in DNA: TGTGCCAGCAGCATCCAGTACTCTGGAAACACCATATATTTT. It translates to CASSIQYSGNTIYF.

The V gene is TRBV10-3, the J gene TRBJ1-6; the D gene is possibly TRBD1 (6 bases). Germline V lookup: CDR1 ENHRY, CDR2 SYGVKD. V was pared by 1 base and J by 5 bases, with 12 bases between. CDR3 size: 16 residues. CDR3 coding DNA: TGTGCCATCAGTGAGTGGGGGACAACAAATAATTCACCCCTCCACTTT. Residues: CAISEWGTTNNSPLHF.

The genes are TRBV5-1 and TRBJ2-1, with TRBD2 matching 8 bases. CDR3 size: 15 residues. With 0 bases clipped from V and 4 bases from J, the junction kept 3 bases outside the gene matches. Germline values: CDR1 SGHRS, CDR2 YFSETQ. The CDR3 sequence: CASSLVLAVYNEQFF. The DNA of the CDR3 is TGCGCCAGCAGCTTGGTACTAGCGGTATACAATGAGCAGTTCTTC.

CDR3 in amino acids: CASSFGQVEAFF. The CDR3 DNA reads TGTGCCAGCAGCTTTGGACAGGTTGAAGCTTTCTTT. The chain has TRBV5-6 and TRBJ1-1; 7 bases fit TRBD1. Germline V CDR1 and CDR2: SGHDT, YYEEEE. V shed 2 bases, J shed 7 bases, and the junction held 2 bases outside the gene matches. The CDR3 has 12 amino acids.